This TCR beta chain derives from a study of T cells after somatic rescue of genetic block. CDR3 length: 15 residues. Germline values: CDR1 SGDLS, CDR2 YYNGEE. J lost 4 bases, V lost 0 bases, and 3 bases had no gene match. TCRdb keeps only in-frame clones here, not all; method: immunoSEQ multiplex PCR. The repertoire consists of about 67,000 clones, with 92% occurring once and the leading ten covering under 4%. The specimen sequenced was peripheral blood mononuclear cells (PBMCs). This TCR came from a man aged 40-55 years. The rearrangement uses TRBV9 and TRBJ1-4, with 7 positions matching TRBD1. The chain's CDR3 is CASSVAGTVNEKLFF. The CDR3 DNA is TGTGCCAGCAGCGTAGCTGGGACAGTTAATGAAAAACTGTTTTTT.